A selection of T cell receptor beta chains follows, all from one sample in a study of a mutant IDH1 vaccine in newly diagnosed glioma. Profiling relied on immunoSEQ multiplex PCR, and the TCRdb table lists in-frame clones only, not all of them. Of about 61,000 clones listed, roughly 80% are singletons. For these TCRs, the target antigens are not known. Source: PBMCs, taken from a glioma patient whose treatment included an IDH1 peptide vaccine. Receptors originate from a man over 45 with glioma. CDR3s include the opening cysteine and the closing phenylalanine or tryptophan. D genes are given only for firm matches. Where a row states a size, it is once, few, many or the class of an expanded clone; other rows omit it.

>.|15|TRBV18|TRBJ2-1|TRBD2
TGTGCCAGCTCACCCACTAGCGGGGGGGCCCATGAGCAGTTCTTC
CASSPTSGGAHEQFF
>.|11|TRBV20-1|TRBJ1-2|TRBD1
TGCAGTGCTAACAACAGGGGCGGCTACACCTTC
CSANNRGGYTF
>.|11|TRBV5-1|TRBJ2-5|.
TGCGCCAGCAGGGGTGAGGAGACCCAGTACTTC
CASRGEETQYF
>.|15|TRBV27|TRBJ2-6|.
TGTGCCAGCAGCCCCGACCGCAGGAGGGCCAACGTCCTGACTTTC
CASSPDRRRANVLTF
>.|15|TRBV30|TRBJ2-2|.
TGTGCCTGGTCTAATACAGGGTCGGTCACCGGGGAGCTGTTTTTT
CAWSNTGSVTGELFF
>.|14|TRBV2|TRBJ2-2|TRBD2
TGTGCCAGCGTTCGGGGGGTAGCCGCCGGGGAGCTGTTTTTT
CASVRGVAAGELFF
>.|14|TRBV5-4|TRBJ2-7|.
TGTGCCAGCAGCTTGGGACTAGGGGATACCGAGCAGTACTTC
CASSLGLGDTEQYF
>.|15|TRBV7-6|TRBJ2-5|.
TGTGCCAGCAGCTTAGGTGGTGGCAGCCAAGAGACCCAGTACTTC
CASSLGGGSQETQYF
>.|12|TRBV7-9|TRBJ2-2|.
TGTGCCAGCAGCCCCTTCGCCGGGGAGCTGTTTTTT
CASSPFAGELFF
>.|17|TRBV19|TRBJ2-2|.
TGTGCCAGTAGTATTATGGCGGGGAGCCTAAGCACCGGGGAGCTGTTTTTT
CASSIMAGSLSTGELFF
>once|16|TRBV19|TRBJ2-3|TRBD2
TGTGCCAGTAGTATAGAATTTGCGGGGGGTGCAGATACGCAGTATTTT
CASSIEFAGGADTQYF
>.|12|TRBV5-1|TRBJ2-7|.
TGCGCCAGCAGCTTGGCCCAGACGGAGCAGTACTTC
CASSLAQTEQYF
>.|14|TRBV27|TRBJ2-7|.
TGTGCCAGCAGTTTCTACAGGACCTACTACGAGCAGTACTTC
CASSFYRTYYEQYF
>.|11|TRBV28|TRBJ1-2|.
TGTGCCAGCGGGCAGGGGAGAACGTACACCTTC
CASGQGRTYTF
>.|11|TRBV7-9|TRBJ2-1|.
TGTGCCAGCAGCTTTATACATGAGCAGTTCTTC
CASSFIHEQFF
>.|13|TRBV11-3|TRBJ2-7|.
TGTGCCAGCAGCTCGCCTCCGACCTACGAGCAGTACTTC
CASSSPPTYEQYF
>few|16|TRBV2|TRBJ1-5|.
TGTGCCAGCAGTGATGGACGGATAAATAGCAATCAGCCCCAGCATTTT
CASSDGRINSNQPQHF
>.|15|TRBV7-9|TRBJ1-4|.
TGTGCCAGCAGCTTATTAAGTGCAACTAATGAAAAACTGTTTTTT
CASSLLSATNEKLFF
>.|15|TRBV19|TRBJ2-2|.
TGTGCCACCTCTCCCGGACAGTGGGACACCGGGGAGCTGTTTTTT
CATSPGQWDTGELFF
>.|14|TRBV6-5|TRBJ2-3|.
TGTGCCAGCAGTCGCCTGGCGGTGGAGTCTACGCAGTATTTT
CASSRLAVESTQYF
>.|15|TRBV5-5|TRBJ1-1|.
TGTGCCAGCAGCTTGCTCGGGGGCCGGGCCACTGAAGCTTTCTTT
CASSLLGGRATEAFF
>.|15|TRBV19|TRBJ1-2|TRBD1
TGTGCCAGTAGTAGTGGGGCGACAGGGACCTATGGCTACACCTTC
CASSSGATGTYGYTF
>.|12|TRBV11-2|TRBJ1-1|.
TGTGCCAGCAGCTCCATCCAGGGGCTGGCTTTCTTT
CASSSIQGLAFF
>.|12|TRBV29-1|TRBJ2-5|TRBD2
TGCAGCGGAAGCGGGGGGGCCGAGACCCAGTACTTC
CSGSGGAETQYF
>.|15|TRBV7-2|TRBJ2-7|.
TGTGCCAGCAGCTTAGACGGGACCGAAGGCTACGAGCAGTACTTC
CASSLDGTEGYEQYF
>.|12|TRBV2|TRBJ2-3|.
TGTGCCAGTCGGAGGCTCGCAGATACGCAGTATTTT
CASRRLADTQYF
>.|16|TRBV5-1|TRBJ2-3|TRBD2
TGCGCCAGCAGCTTGGGGACTAGCGCGAGCACAGATACGCAGTATTTT
CASSLGTSASTDTQYF
>few|13|TRBV4-3|TRBJ2-3|.
TGCGCCAGCAGCCAAGAATCCCGGGATACGCAGTATTTT
CASSQESRDTQYF
>.|13|TRBV19|TRBJ1-1|.
TGTGCCAGTAGTATCGAAGAGAACACTGAAGCTTTCTTT
CASSIEENTEAFF
>.|15|TRBV27|TRBJ1-4|.
TGTGCCAGCAGCTGGCAGGGCAGCCCAGCTGAAAAACTGTTTTTT
CASSWQGSPAEKLFF
>.|15|TRBV10-3|TRBJ2-1|TRBD2
TGTGCCATCAGCTATAGCGGGAGGTCGTACAATGAGCAGTTCTTC
CAISYSGRSYNEQFF
>.|15|TRBV19|TRBJ2-1|TRBD2
TGTGCCAGTAGCCTTTTAGCGGGCGCAAACCATGAGCAGTTCTTC
CASSLLAGANHEQFF
>once|15|TRBV9|TRBJ2-6|.
TGTGCCAGCAGCGTTGGAGGTGCTGGGGCCAACGTCCTGACTTTC
CASSVGGAGANVLTF
>.|13|TRBV30|TRBJ1-2|.
TGTGCCTGGAGGAGCACCCTCGCCTATGGCTACACCTTC
CAWRSTLAYGYTF
>.|12|TRBV2|TRBJ2-7|.
TGTGCCAGCAGGAGAGGGGGTGGCGAGCAGTACTTC
CASRRGGGEQYF
>.|15|TRBV9|TRBJ2-2|.
TGTGCCAGCAGCGTAAGGGGGTCGAACACCGGGGAGCTGTTTTTT
CASSVRGSNTGELFF
>.|16|TRBV5-6|TRBJ2-2|TRBD1
TGTGCCAGCAGCGGTCTGACAGGGGTAGGCACCGGGGAGCTGTTTTTT
CASSGLTGVGTGELFF
>.|14|TRBV15|TRBJ1-6|.
TGTGCCACCAGCAGAAAACAGGGTAATTCACCCCTCCACTTT
CATSRKQGNSPLHF
>.|12|TRBV10-3|TRBJ2-3|TRBD2
TGTGCCATCAGGGGGGAGGGAGATACGCAGTATTTT
CAIRGEGDTQYF
>.|16|TRBV6-5|TRBJ2-2|TRBD1
TGTGCCAGCAGTTACTCGGGACAGGGGCTCCCCGGGGAGCTGTTTTTT
CASSYSGQGLPGELFF
>.|15|TRBV19|TRBJ1-1|.
TGTGCCAGTAGTCTTTCGGTGAACATGAACACTGAAGCTTTCTTT
CASSLSVNMNTEAFF
>few|12|TRBV7-9|TRBJ1-1|TRBD1
TGTGCCAGCAGCACTACGGACAGGGAAGCTTTCTTT
CASSTTDREAFF
>.|14|TRBV5-6|TRBJ1-3|.
TGTGCCAGCAGCTTTATCGCCAGTGGAAACACCATATATTTT
CASSFIASGNTIYF
>.|13|TRBV5-6|TRBJ1-2|.
TGTGCCAGCAGCTTGGGTCAGGGTGACGGCTACACCTTC
CASSLGQGDGYTF
>.|15|TRBV4-1|TRBJ2-3|.
TGCGCCAGCAGCCATAGCGGTTCTGGCACAGATACGCAGTATTTT
CASSHSGSGTDTQYF
>.|16|TRBV19|TRBJ1-2|.
TGTGCCAGTACCCAATGGGGGGCGGGGCTCTCCTATGGCTACACCTTC
CASTQWGAGLSYGYTF
>.|15|TRBV5-4|TRBJ2-7|TRBD1
TGTGCCAGCAGCGCGGCCGGGACAGGGGTCTACGAGCAGTACTTC
CASSAAGTGVYEQYF
>.|15|TRBV4-1|TRBJ2-5|.
TGCGCCAGCAGCCAAGTAGTTTTCTTAAGGGAGACCCAGTACTTC
CASSQVVFLRETQYF
>.|15|TRBV5-4|TRBJ1-1|.
TGTGCCAGCAGCTTCTTCGGGGCCCGGTTGGCTGAAGCTTTCTTT
CASSFFGARLAEAFF
>.|13|TRBV11-2|TRBJ1-1|.
TGTGCCAGCAGCTTAGGACACACTCGAGAAGCTTTCTTT
CASSLGHTREAFF
>.|15|TRBV5-1|TRBJ2-7|TRBD1
TGCGCCAGCAGTTACAGGGGTGGGAGCTCCTACGAGCAGTACTTC
CASSYRGGSSYEQYF
>.|17|TRBV18|TRBJ1-3|.
TGTGCCAGCTCACCACCGACGGGGGGCGCCGGGGGAAACACCATATATTTT
CASSPPTGGAGGNTIYF
>.|14|TRBV9|TRBJ2-2|.
TGTGCCAGCAGCGTGACCAGGGTGGACGGGGAGCTGTTTTTT
CASSVTRVDGELFF